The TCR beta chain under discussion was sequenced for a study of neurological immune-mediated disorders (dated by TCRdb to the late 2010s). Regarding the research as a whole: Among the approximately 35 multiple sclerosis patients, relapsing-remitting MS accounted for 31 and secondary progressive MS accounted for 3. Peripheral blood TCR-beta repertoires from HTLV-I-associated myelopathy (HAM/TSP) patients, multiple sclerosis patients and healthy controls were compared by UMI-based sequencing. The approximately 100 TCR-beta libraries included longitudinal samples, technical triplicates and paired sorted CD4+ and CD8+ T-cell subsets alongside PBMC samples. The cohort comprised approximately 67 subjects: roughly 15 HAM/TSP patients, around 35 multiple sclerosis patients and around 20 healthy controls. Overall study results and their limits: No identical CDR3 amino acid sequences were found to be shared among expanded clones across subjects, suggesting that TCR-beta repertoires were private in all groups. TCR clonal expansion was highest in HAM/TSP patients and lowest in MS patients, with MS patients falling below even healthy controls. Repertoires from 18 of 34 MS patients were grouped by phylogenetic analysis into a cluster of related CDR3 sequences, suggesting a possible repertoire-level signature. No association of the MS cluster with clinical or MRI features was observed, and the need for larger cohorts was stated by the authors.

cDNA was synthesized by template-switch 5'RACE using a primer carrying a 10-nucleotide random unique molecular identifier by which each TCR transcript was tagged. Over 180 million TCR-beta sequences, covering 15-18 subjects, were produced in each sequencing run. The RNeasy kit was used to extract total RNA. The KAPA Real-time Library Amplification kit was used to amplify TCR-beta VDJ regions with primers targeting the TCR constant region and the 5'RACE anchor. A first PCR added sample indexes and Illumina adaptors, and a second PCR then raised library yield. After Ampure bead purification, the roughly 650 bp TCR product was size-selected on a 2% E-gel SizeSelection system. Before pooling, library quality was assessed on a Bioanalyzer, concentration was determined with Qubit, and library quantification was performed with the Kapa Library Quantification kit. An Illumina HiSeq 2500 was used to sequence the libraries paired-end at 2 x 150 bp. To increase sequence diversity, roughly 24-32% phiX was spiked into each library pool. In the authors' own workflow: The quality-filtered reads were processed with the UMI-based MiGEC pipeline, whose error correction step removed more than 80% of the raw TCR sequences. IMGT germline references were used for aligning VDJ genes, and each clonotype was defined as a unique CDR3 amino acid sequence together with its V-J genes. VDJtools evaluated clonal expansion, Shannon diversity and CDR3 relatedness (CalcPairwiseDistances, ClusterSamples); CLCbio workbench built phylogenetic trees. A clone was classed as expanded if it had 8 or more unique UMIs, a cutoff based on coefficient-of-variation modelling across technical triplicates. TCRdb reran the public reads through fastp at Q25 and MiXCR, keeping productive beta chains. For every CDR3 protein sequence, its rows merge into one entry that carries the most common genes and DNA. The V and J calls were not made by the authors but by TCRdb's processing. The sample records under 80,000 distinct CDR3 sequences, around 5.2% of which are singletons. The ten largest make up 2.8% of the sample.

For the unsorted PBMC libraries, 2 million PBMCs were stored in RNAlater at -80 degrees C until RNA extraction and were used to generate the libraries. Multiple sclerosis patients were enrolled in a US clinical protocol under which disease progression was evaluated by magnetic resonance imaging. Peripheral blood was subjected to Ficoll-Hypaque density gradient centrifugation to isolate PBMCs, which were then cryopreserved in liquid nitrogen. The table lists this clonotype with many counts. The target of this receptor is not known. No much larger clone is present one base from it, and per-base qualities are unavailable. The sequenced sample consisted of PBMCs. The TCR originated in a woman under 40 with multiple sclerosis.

The CDR3 corresponds to CASSPTRNTGELFF. In nucleotides, the sequence is TGTGCCAGCAGCCCAACCCGGAACACCGGGGAGCTGTTTTTT. The chain was built from TRBV7-2 and TRBJ2-2; no D segment can be confidently identified. Looking up the germline V gene yields CDR1 SGHTA and CDR2 FQGNSA. Deletion took 5 bases off V and 1 base off J, with a span of 8 bases between the germline ends. Spanning cysteine to phenylalanine, the CDR3 consists of 14 amino acids. The CDR3 DNA has 42 bases and is translated from base 1.